Below are 28 T cell receptor beta chains sequenced from a single sample in a study of blood T cell repertoires in COVID-19. Data came from immunoSEQ multiplex PCR; TCRdb stores just in-frame clones and leaves some out. The table has 55,000 to 65,000 clones, about 90% seen once. The sample taken for sequencing was peripheral blood. The receptor source for this set is an older man in a cohort sampled during active COVID-19.

This chain's CDR3 is CAWSVLAGRMNEQFF. Written as DNA, the CDR3 is TGTGCCTGGAGTGTACTAGCGGGGAGGATGAATGAGCAGTTCTTC. The chain employs TRBV30 and TRBJ2-1; TRBD2 aligns across 10 bases. J gave up 7 bases and V 0 bases, and 6 bases lay outside the gene matches. The CDR3 is made up of 15 amino acids. Germline V CDR1 and CDR2: GTSNPN, SVGIG (reference sequence).

The gene calls are TRBV2 and TRBJ2-2; D perhaps matches TRBD1 (6 bases). V shed 8 bases and J shed 1 base, with 14 bases lying between them. In germline, CDR1 is SNHLY, CDR2 FYNNEI. This CDR3 is built from 15 residues. CDR3 in amino acids: CASAKRDKNTGELFF. The DNA of the CDR3 is TGTGCCAGCGCGAAACGGGACAAGAACACCGGGGAGCTGTTTTTT.

The rearrangement joins TRBV12-3 or TRBV12-4 to TRBJ2-1; no reliable D call. The CDR3 totals 11 residues. The ends were cut back, 5 bases at V and 8 bases at J, with 7 bases in the middle. CDR3 region: CASSRLDEQFF. The CDR3 DNA reads TGTGCCAGCAGTCGTCTCGATGAGCAGTTCTTC.

The chain combines TRBV12-3 or TRBV12-4 with TRBJ1-2; TRBD1 agrees at 12 bases. J lost 10 bases, V lost 5 bases, and 2 bases had no gene match. This CDR3 comprises 12 residues. The CDR3 DNA sequence: TGTGCCAGCAGTGGGACAGGGGGCTACTACACCTTC. Protein product: CASSGTGGYYTF.

V is TRBV7-9 and J is TRBJ2-1, with TRBD1 matching over 8 bases. In germline, CDR1 is SEHNR, CDR2 FQNEAQ (reference sequence). CDR3 length: 17 amino acids. V trimming: 5 bases; J trimming: 6 bases; junction bases outside the gene matches: 15. CDR3 residues: CASSATDLRGPGNEQFF. The CDR3 DNA sequence: TGTGCCAGCAGCGCAACAGACCTCAGGGGGCCGGGCAATGAGCAGTTCTTC. The variable domain in full, completed from reference TRBV7-9 and TRBJ2-1, reads DTGVSQNPRHKITKRGQNVTFRCDPISEHNRLYWYRQTLGQGPEFLTYFQNEAQLEKSRLLSDRFSAERPKGSFSTLEIQRTEQGDSAMYLCASSATDLRGPGNEQFFGPGTRLTVL.

J is TRBJ2-6 and V is TRBV7-6; 9 bases line up with TRBD1. The ends lost 5 bases at V and 0 bases at J; junction bases unmatched: 8. Germline CDR1 is SGHVS and CDR2 is FNYEAQ. This CDR3 spans 18 amino acids. CDR3 DNA sequence: TGTGCCAGCAGCGTAACGGGACAGGGAATCTCTGGGGCCAACGTCCTGACTTTC. Protein: CASSVTGQGISGANVLTF. The entire variable domain, with the rest obtained from reference TRBV7-6 and TRBJ2-6, is as follows: GAGVSQSPRYKVTKRGQDVALRCDPISGHVSLYWYRQALGQGPEFLTYFNYEAQQDKSGLPNDRFSAERPEGSISTLTIQRTEQRDSAMYRCASSVTGQGISGANVLTFGAGSRLTVL.

The V and J genes are TRBV7-6 and TRBJ1-1; 7 bases agree with TRBD1. CDR3 length: 16 amino acids. The trim removed 2 bases at V and 0 bases at J, leaving 6 bases unmatched. Per germline, CDR1 SGHVS and CDR2 FNYEAQ. The CDR3 protein is CASSLMTGTVNTEAFF. The CDR3 DNA follows: TGTGCCAGCAGCTTAATGACCGGGACAGTGAACACTGAAGCTTTCTTT.

This chain uses TRBV3-1 (or the pseudogene TRBV3-2) with TRBJ1-1; D remains unclear. Per germline, CDR1 LGHDT and CDR2 YNNKEL (reference sequence). The CDR3 is made up of 11 amino acids. Trimming removed 6 bases at V and 1 base at J, with 3 bases between. This chain's CDR3 is CASSQNTEAFF. The CDR3 coding sequence is TGTGCCAGCAGTCAGAACACTGAAGCTTTCTTT.

The J gene is TRBJ1-3, the V gene TRBV5-5, with D perhaps TRBD1 (5 bases). CDR3 size: 13 residues. CDR1 and CDR2 (germline): SGHKS, YYEKEE (reference sequence). V lost 4 bases to trimming and J lost 4 bases, with 9 bases between them. CDR3 protein: CASSVQGGNTIYF. The CDR3 DNA reads TGTGCCAGCAGCGTCCAGGGAGGAAACACCATATATTTT.

This sequence joins TRBV18 and TRBJ1-5; 9 bases are a match to TRBD1. Trimming removed 6 bases from V and 1 base from J; junction bases left unmatched: 4. CDR1 KGHSH and CDR2 LQKENI come from the germline V gene. This CDR3 comprises 15 residues. The CDR3 region has the DNA TGTGCCAGCTCGTCCGGGACAGGGAGCAATCAGCCCCAGCATTTT. Its translation: CASSSGTGSNQPQHF.

V is TRBV5-6 and J is TRBJ1-5; a possible D gene is TRBD1 (5 bases). The CDR3 length is 16 residues. Germline lookup yields CDR1 SGHDT and CDR2 YYEEEE. Trimming pared 2 bases from V and 6 bases from J, leaving 18 bases between. CDR3 residues: CASSFYVGGGSQPQHF. In nucleotides, the CDR3 is TGTGCCAGCAGCTTTTACGTCGGGGGAGGGAGTCAGCCCCAGCATTTT.

This rearrangement joins TRBV6-6 to TRBJ2-7; D is uncertain. Germline assignment: CDR1 MNHNY and CDR2 SVGAGI (reference sequence). This CDR3 region has 13 residues. Trimming cost V 7 bases and J 5 bases, with 15 bases left between them. CDR3 coding DNA: TGTGCCAGCAATCTTCTAAACGGTCACGAGCAGTACTTC. It is translated as CASNLLNGHEQYF.

The chain employs TRBV10-3 and TRBJ2-1; maybe TRBD2 (5 bases). CDR1 is ENHRY, CDR2 SYGVKD, per germline. Trimming removed 0 bases from V and 9 bases from J, with 24 bases in between. CDR3 size: 18 residues. The CDR3 reads CAISESGLGSSSGGEQFF. The CDR3 coding sequence is TGTGCCATCAGTGAGTCCGGACTGGGTTCCTCATCGGGCGGTGAGCAGTTCTTC.

The chain has TRBV2 and TRBJ2-1; 9 nucleotides agree with TRBD1. After removal of 6 bases from V and 6 bases from J, the junction contained 3 bases not matched to a gene. Germline V gene lookup returns CDR1 SNHLY and CDR2 FYNNEI. The CDR3 spans 13 residues. The CDR3 region has the DNA TGTGCCAGCAGGGGGACAGGGACCAATGAGCAGTTCTTC. This codes for CASRGTGTNEQFF.

This clone was found once. The genes are TRBV6-2 or TRBV6-3 and TRBJ2-6; D might be TRBD1 (6 bases). Trimming removed 4 bases from V and 1 base from J, with 14 bases in between. Germline V gene sequence: CDR1 MNHEY, CDR2 SVGEGT. The CDR3 is 17 residues long. The CDR3 loop reads CASSSYHGQSGANVLTF. CDR3 nucleotide sequence: TGTGCCAGCAGTTCCTACCACGGACAGTCTGGGGCCAACGTCCTGACTTTC.

DNA of the CDR3: TGTGCCAGCAACCTAGCCATTATTAACAACTATGGCTACACCTTC. It codes for CASNLAIINNYGYTF. The rearrangement uses TRBV5-6 and TRBJ1-2; D not certain. The CDR3 runs 15 residues. CDR1 SGHDT and CDR2 YYEEEE come from the germline V gene. The V and J ends lost 6 bases and 2 bases respectively, with 17 bases between them. Full variable domain (rest looked up from reference TRBV5-6 and TRBJ1-2): DAGVTQSPTHLIKTRGQQVTLRCSPKSGHDTVSWYQQALGQGPQFIFQYYEEEERQRGNFPDRFSGHQFPNYSSELNVNALLLGDSALYLCASNLAIINNYGYTFGSGTRLTVV.

The chain combines TRBV5-1 with TRBJ2-3; 10 bases fit TRBD1. The CDR3 consists of 14 residues. The germline CDR1 and CDR2 sequences are SGHRS and YFSETQ. V shed 4 bases, J shed 5 bases, and the junction held 4 bases outside the gene matches. The CDR3 spells CASSLGTGVDTQYF. The CDR3 DNA reads as TGCGCCAGCAGCCTCGGGACAGGGGTAGATACGCAGTATTTT.

The V gene is TRBV5-1, the J gene TRBJ1-5; TRBD1 matches 10 bases. Germline V gene lookup returns CDR1 SGHRS and CDR2 YFSETQ. The CDR3 sequence is 14 residues long. Trimming removed 4 bases from V and 7 bases from J; junction bases left unmatched: 5. The CDR3 region is CASSPGTGEQPQHF. The CDR3 DNA is TGCGCCAGCAGCCCCGGGACAGGGGAGCAGCCCCAGCATTTT. The whole variable domain, filled in from reference TRBV5-1 and TRBJ1-5, reads KAGVTQTPRYLIKTRGQQVTLSCSPISGHRSVSWYQQTPGQGLQFLFEYFSETQRNKGNFPGRFSGRQFSNSRSEMNVSTLELGDSALYLCASSPGTGEQPQHFGDGTRLSIL.

This clone was detected only once. The chain has TRBV4-3 and TRBJ1-4; TRBD1 agrees at 9 bases. CDR1 is LGHNA and CDR2 is YSLEER in the germline V gene. The V segment lost 4 bases and the J segment 7 bases; nucleotides outside the gene matches: 7. The CDR3 consists of 15 residues. The CDR3 DNA is TGCGCCAGCAGCCCATTGGGACAGGGATCTGAAAAACTGTTTTTT. Its translation: CASSPLGQGSEKLFF.

J is TRBJ1-4 and V is TRBV7-9, with a possible D match to TRBD1 (5 bases). Trimming left V 1 base short and J 4 bases short, with 10 bases between. The CDR3 is 15 residues long. CDR1 and CDR2 from the germline V gene are SEHNR and FQNEAQ (reference sequence). The CDR3 here is CASSLDQGLNEKLFF. The CDR3 region has the DNA TGTGCCAGCAGCTTAGACCAGGGCCTTAATGAAAAACTGTTTTTT.

This sequence joins TRBV11-2 and TRBJ1-1; the match to TRBD1 covers 8 bases. Germline V gene data show CDR1 as SGHAT and CDR2 as FQNNGV. J was trimmed by 1 base and V by 5 bases; bases with no gene match: 9. This CDR3 comprises 16 residues. This chain's CDR3 is CASSPGQGWGNTEAFF. The CDR3 DNA is TGTGCCAGCAGCCCCGGACAGGGTTGGGGGAACACTGAAGCTTTCTTT.

This CDR3 is CASSPREGKETQYF. CDR3 DNA: TGTGCCAGCTCACCACGGGAGGGGAAAGAGACCCAGTACTTC. The J gene is TRBJ2-5, the V gene TRBV18; 7 bases are a match to TRBD2. Germline trimming cut 1 base from V and 3 bases from J; bases unmatched to any gene: 2. Germline V gene sequence: CDR1 KGHSH, CDR2 LQKENI. This CDR3 has 14 residues.

V is TRBV2 and J is TRBJ2-1, with no clear D. CDR1 is SNHLY and CDR2 is FYNNEI in the germline V gene. CDR3 length: 14 amino acids. V lost 0 bases to trimming and J lost 6 bases, with 9 bases between them. The CDR3 loop reads CASSEAPTFNEQFF. In DNA, the CDR3 is TGTGCCAGCAGTGAAGCGCCCACTTTCAATGAGCAGTTCTTC. The full variable domain, in which reference TRBV2 and TRBJ2-1 provide the parts outside the CDR3, is EPEVTQTPSHQVTQMGQEVILRCVPISNHLYFYWYRQILGQKVEFLVSFYNNEISEKSEIFDDQFSVERPDGSNFTLKIRSTKLEDSAMYFCASSEAPTFNEQFFGPGTRLTVL.

This clone was picked up one time. J is TRBJ2-2 and V is TRBV5-6; 7 bases are shared with TRBD1. The CDR3 is 14 amino acids. Looked up from germline, CDR1 is SGHDT and CDR2 is YYEEEE. The V and J ends lost 4 bases and 5 bases, in that order; junction bases with no gene match: 5. The CDR3 sequence is CASSTGQTTGELFF. The CDR3 DNA reads as TGTGCCAGCAGCACGGGACAGACTACCGGGGAGCTGTTTTTT.

The J gene is TRBJ2-1, the V gene TRBV30, with 15 bases that match TRBD2. Germline V gene lookup returns CDR1 GTSNPN and CDR2 SVGIG (reference sequence). There are 18 residues in the CDR3. Trimming at V came to 6 bases and at J to 8 bases, leaving 17 bases not matched to a gene. The DNA of the CDR3 is TGTGCCTGCACGACAGGAGCTGGACTAGCGGGGGGGCTCGATGAGCAGTTCTTC. Its protein is CACTTGAGLAGGLDEQFF.

The chain combines TRBV19 with TRBJ2-5; TRBD1 matches at 7 bases. Unmatched junction bases numbered 12, after V lost 3 bases and J lost 5 bases. Germline loops: CDR1 LNHDA, CDR2 SQIVND (reference sequence). The CDR3 is made up of 16 amino acids. The CDR3 here is CASSIRKGAVRETQYF. DNA of the CDR3: TGTGCCAGTAGTATTAGAAAGGGGGCCGTACGGGAGACCCAGTACTTC.

The J gene is TRBJ2-3, the V gene TRBV7-3; 12 bases agree with TRBD2. The germline V gene has CDR1 SGHTA and CDR2 FQGTGA. The CDR3 extends over 16 amino acids. The J segment lost 6 bases and the V segment lost 5 bases, leaving 9 bases of the junction unmatched. The CDR3 DNA reads as TGTGCCAGCAGCCAAGGACTAGCGGGAATTATCGATACGCAGTATTTT. Translated, it gives CASSQGLAGIIDTQYF.

This rearrangement joins TRBV7-8 to TRBJ2-5; TRBD2 is a possible D gene (6 bases). The CDR3 extends over 15 amino acids. The V end was cut by 5 bases, the J end by 2 bases, with 15 bases between. Germline loops: CDR1 SGHVS, CDR2 FQNEAQ. The CDR3 nucleotides read TGTGCCAGCAGCCGAGGACCGGGACTTCAAGAGACCCAGTACTTC. Amino acids: CASSRGPGLQETQYF.